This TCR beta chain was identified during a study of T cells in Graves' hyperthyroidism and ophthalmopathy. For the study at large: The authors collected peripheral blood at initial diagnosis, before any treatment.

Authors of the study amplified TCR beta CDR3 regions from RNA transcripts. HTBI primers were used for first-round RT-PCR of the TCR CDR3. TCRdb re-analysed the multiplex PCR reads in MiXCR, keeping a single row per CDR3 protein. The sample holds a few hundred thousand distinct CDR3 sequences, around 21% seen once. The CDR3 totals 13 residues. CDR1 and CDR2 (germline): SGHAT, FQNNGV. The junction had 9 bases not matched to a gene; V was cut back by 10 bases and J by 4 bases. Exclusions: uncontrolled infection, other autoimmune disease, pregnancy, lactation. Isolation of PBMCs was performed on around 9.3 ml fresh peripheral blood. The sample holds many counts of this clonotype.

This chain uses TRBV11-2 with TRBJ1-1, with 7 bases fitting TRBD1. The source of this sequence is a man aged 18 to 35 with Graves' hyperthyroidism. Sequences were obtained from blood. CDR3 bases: TGTGCCACCGAACAGGGGACCAGCACTGAAGCTTTCTTT. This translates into CATEQGTSTEAFF.